This T cell receptor (beta chain) appears in the sequencing data of a study of T cell repertoires in cytomegalovirus infection. Study-level background: Matching HLA type and CMV infection were both indicated by public TCR beta signatures. Study-wide results and limits: Dominant in the ex vivo response were TCR beta clonotypes restricted by HLA-C and specific for CMV.

Germline V gene lookup returns CDR1 DFQATT and CDR2 SNEGSKA (reference sequence). The CDR3 extends over 15 amino acids. V dropped 0 bases and J dropped 4; count of bases not matched to a gene: 6. TCRdb redid the calling of the reads with MiXCR, one entry per CDR3 protein. The repertoire holds 650,000 to 900,000 distinct CDR3 sequences, with 25% to 30% as singletons. In this sample, this clonotype turned up a few times. The antigen remains unidentified. This chain joins TRBV20-1 and TRBJ2-1, with 7 bases identical to TRBD1. The sample was cultured CD8+ T cells from PBMCs, taken from culture after CMV antigen stimulation. The TCR originated in a human donor in good health (CMV status not recorded). Some clones in this sample may be carry-over from other donors' samples. The CDR3 bases are TGCAGTGCTAGAGACCCGGGGACAGTTTACAATGAGCAGTTCTTC. Translating gives CSARDPGTVYNEQFF.